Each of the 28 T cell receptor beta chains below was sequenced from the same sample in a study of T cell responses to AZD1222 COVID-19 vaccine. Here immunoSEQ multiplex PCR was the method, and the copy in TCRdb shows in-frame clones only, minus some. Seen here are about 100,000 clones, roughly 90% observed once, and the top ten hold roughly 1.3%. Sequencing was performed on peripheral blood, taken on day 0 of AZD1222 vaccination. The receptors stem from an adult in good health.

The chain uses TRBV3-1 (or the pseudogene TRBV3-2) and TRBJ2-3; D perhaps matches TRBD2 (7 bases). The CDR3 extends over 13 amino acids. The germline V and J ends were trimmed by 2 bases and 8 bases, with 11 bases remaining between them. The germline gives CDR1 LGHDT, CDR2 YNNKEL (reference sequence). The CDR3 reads CASSQTRGGTQYF. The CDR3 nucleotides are TGTGCCAGCAGCCAAACAAGGGGGGGTACGCAGTATTTT.

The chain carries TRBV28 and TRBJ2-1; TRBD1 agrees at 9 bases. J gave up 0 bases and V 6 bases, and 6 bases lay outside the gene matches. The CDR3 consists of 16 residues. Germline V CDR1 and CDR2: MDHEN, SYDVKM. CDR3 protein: CASSLQGASSYNEQFF. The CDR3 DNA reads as TGTGCCAGCAGCCTACAGGGGGCGAGCTCCTACAATGAGCAGTTCTTC. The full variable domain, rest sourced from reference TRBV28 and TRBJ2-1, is DVKVTQSSRYLVKRTGEKVFLECVQDMDHENMFWYRQDPGLGLRLIYFSYDVKMKEKGDIPEGYSVSREKKERFSLILESASTNQTSMYLCASSLQGASSYNEQFFGPGTRLTVL.

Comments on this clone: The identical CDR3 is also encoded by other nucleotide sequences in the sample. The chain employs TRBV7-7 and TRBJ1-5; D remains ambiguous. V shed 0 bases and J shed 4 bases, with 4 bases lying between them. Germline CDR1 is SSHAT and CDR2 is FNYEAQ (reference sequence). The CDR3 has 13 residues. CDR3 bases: TGTGCCAGCAGCTTAGCGGAAAATCAGCCCCAGCATTTT. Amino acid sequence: CASSLAENQPQHF.

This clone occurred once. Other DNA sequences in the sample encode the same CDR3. CDR3 sequence (DNA): TGCAGCGTTGCCGGGACAATGAACACTGAAGCTTTCTTT. This codes for CSVAGTMNTEAFF. The chain carries TRBV29-1 and TRBJ1-1; D might be TRBD1 (6 bases). This CDR3 spans 13 amino acids. V lost 4 bases to trimming and J lost 0 bases, with 9 bases between them. Germline CDR1 is SQVTM and CDR2 is ANQGSEA.

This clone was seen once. The CDR3 nucleotides are TGTGCCAGCTCACTGGCTTCCCCCCCGGACCCCTATGGCTACACCTTC. Its protein product is CASSLASPPDPYGYTF. The chain is built from TRBV18 and TRBJ1-2; D is ambiguous. V was cut by 4 bases and J by 4 bases, with 19 bases left in between. The CDR3 loop spans 16 amino acids. The V gene's germline CDR1 is KGHSH and CDR2 LQKENI.

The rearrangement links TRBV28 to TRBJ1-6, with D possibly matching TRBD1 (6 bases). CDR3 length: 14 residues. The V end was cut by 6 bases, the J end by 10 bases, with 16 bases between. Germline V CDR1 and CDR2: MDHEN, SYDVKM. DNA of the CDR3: TGTGCCAGCAGAAACCCAGGGGTTGGGTCACCCCTCCACTTT. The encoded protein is CASRNPGVGSPLHF.

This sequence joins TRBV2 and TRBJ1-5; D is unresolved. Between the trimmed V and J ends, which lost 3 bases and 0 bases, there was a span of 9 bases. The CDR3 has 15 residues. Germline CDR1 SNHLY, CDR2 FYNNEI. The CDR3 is CASSDEGRSNQPQHF. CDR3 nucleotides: TGTGCCAGCAGTGACGAAGGTCGTAGCAATCAGCCCCAGCATTTT.

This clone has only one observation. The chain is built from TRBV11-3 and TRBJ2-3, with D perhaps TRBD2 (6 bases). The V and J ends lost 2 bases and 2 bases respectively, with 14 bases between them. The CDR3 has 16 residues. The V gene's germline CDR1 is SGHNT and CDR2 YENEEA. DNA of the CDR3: TGTGCCAGCAGCTTAAGGGCGGGCGGGGACACAGATACGCAGTATTTT. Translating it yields CASSLRAGGDTDTQYF. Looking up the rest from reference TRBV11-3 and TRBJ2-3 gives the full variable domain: EAGVVQSPRYKIIEKKQPVAFWCNPISGHNTLYWYLQNLGQGPELLIRYENEEAVDDSQLPKDRFSAERLKGVDSTLKIQPAELGDSAVYLCASSLRAGGDTDTQYFGPGTRLTVL.

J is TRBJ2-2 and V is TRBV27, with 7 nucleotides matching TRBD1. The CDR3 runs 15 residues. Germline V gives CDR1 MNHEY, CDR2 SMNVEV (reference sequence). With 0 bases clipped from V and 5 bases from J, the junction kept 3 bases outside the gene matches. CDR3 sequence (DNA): TGTGCCAGCAGTTTATCCCAGGGGGTGACCGGGGAGCTGTTTTTT. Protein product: CASSLSQGVTGELFF.

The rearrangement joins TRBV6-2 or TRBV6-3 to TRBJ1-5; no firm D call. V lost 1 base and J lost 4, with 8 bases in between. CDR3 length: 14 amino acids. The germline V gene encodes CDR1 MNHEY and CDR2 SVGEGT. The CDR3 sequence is CASSYWDRNQPQHF. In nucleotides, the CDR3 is TGTGCCAGCAGTTACTGGGATCGGAATCAGCCCCAGCATTTT.

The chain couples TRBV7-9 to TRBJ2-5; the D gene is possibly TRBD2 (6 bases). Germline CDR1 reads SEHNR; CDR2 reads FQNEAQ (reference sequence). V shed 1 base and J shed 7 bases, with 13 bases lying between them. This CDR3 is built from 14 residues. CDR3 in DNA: TGTGCCAGCAGCTTAGGTGCCTTGGGGGGGACCCAGTACTTC. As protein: CASSLGALGGTQYF.

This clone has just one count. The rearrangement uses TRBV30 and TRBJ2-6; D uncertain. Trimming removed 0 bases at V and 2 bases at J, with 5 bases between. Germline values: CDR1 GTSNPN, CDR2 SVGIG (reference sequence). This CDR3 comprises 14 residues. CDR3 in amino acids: CAWSVDPGANVLTF. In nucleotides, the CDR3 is TGTGCCTGGAGTGTGGATCCTGGGGCCAACGTCCTGACTTTC.

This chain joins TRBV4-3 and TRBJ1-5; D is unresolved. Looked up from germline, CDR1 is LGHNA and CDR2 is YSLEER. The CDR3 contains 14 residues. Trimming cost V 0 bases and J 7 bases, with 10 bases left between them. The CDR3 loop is CASSQEFFGQPQHF. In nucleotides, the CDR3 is TGCGCCAGCAGCCAAGAGTTTTTCGGCCAGCCCCAGCATTTT.

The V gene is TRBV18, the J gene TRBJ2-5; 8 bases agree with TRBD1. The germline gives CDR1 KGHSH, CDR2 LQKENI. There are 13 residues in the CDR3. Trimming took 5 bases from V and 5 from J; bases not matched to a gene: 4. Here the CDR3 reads CASSTGQGETQYF. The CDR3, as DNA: TGTGCCAGCTCAACCGGACAGGGTGAGACCCAGTACTTC.

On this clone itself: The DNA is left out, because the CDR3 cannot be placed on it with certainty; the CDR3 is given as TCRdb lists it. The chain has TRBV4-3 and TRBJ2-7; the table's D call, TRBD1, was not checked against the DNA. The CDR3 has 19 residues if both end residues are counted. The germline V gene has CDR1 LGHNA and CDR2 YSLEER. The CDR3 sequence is CASSQVFGAGDSISYEQYF.

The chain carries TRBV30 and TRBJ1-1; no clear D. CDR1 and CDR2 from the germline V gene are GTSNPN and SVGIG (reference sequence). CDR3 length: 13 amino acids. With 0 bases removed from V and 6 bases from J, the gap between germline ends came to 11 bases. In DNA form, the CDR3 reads TGTGCCTGGAGTGTAAGGAGTGGTTCTGAAGCTTTCTTT. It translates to CAWSVRSGSEAFF. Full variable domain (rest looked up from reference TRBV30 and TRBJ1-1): SQTIHQWPATLVQPVGSPLSLECTVEGTSNPNLYWYRQAAGRGLQLLFYSVGIGQISSEVPQNLSASRPQDRQFILSSKKLLLSDSGFYLCAWSVRSGSEAFFGQGTRLTVV.

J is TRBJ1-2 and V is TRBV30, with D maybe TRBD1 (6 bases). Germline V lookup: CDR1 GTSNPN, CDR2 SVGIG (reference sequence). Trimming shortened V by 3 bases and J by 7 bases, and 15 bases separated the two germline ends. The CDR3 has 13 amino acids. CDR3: CAWRLRGAGGYTF. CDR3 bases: TGTGCCTGGAGGCTCAGGGGCGCGGGTGGCTACACCTTC.

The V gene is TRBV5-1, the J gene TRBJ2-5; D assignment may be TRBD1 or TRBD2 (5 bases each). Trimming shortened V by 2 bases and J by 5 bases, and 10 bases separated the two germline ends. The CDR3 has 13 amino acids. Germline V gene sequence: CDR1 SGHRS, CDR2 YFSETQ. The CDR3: CASSFGRDETQYF. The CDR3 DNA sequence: TGCGCCAGCAGCTTTGGCAGGGACGAGACCCAGTACTTC.

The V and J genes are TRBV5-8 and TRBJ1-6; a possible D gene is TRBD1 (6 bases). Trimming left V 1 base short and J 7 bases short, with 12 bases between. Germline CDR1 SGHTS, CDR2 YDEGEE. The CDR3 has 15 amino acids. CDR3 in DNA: TGTGCCAGCAGCTTGATCCGGGACATCAATTCACCCCTCCACTTT. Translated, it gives CASSLIRDINSPLHF.

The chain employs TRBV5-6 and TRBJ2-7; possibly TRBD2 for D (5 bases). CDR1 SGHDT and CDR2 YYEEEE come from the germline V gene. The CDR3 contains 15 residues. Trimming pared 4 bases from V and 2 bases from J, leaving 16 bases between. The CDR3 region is CASSARTPGPYEQYF. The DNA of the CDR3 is TGTGCCAGCAGCGCCCGGACTCCCGGCCCCTACGAGCAGTACTTC.

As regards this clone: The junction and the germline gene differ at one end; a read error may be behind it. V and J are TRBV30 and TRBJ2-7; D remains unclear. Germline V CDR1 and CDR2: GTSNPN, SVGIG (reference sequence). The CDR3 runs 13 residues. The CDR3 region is CAWSENWNYKQYF. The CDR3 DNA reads TGTGCCTGGAGTGAAAATTGGAACTACAAGCAGTACTTC.

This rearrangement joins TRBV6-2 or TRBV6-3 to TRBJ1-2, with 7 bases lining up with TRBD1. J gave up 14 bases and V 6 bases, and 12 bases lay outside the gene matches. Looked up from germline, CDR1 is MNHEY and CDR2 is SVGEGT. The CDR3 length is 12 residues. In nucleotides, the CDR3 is TGTGCCAGCAGCCGTACCGACAGGGCTCGAACCTTC. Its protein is CASSRTDRARTF.

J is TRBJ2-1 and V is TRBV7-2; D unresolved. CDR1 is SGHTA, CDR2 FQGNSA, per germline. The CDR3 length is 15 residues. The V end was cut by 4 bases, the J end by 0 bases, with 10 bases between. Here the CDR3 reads CASSSDPSSYNEQFF. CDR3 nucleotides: TGTGCCAGCAGCTCGGACCCGAGCTCCTACAATGAGCAGTTCTTC.

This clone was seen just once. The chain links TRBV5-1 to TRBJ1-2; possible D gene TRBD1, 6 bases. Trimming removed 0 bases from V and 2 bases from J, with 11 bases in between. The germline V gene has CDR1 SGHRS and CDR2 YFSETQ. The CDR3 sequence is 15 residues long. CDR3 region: CASSLGGQLNYGYTF. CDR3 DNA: TGCGCCAGCAGCTTGGGAGGACAGTTGAACTATGGCTACACCTTC.

CDR3 residues: CSVDGGRPGEKLFF. The CDR3 DNA follows: TGCAGCGTTGATGGGGGGCGCCCCGGTGAAAAACTGTTTTTT. This chain uses TRBV29-1 with TRBJ1-4; maybe TRBD1 (6 bases). CDR3 length: 14 residues. The germline V gene has CDR1 SQVTM and CDR2 ANQGSEA. The V end was cut by 3 bases, the J end by 7 bases, with 15 bases between.

The CDR3 loop is CASSEAARGADTQYF. As DNA, the CDR3 is TGTGCCAGCAGTGAAGCGGCCAGGGGGGCAGATACGCAGTATTTT. This chain connects TRBV6-1 to TRBJ2-3, with D perhaps TRBD1 (7 bases). V was trimmed by 0 bases and J by 4 bases, leaving 11 bases between them. CDR3 length: 15 amino acids. The germline V gene has CDR1 MNHNS and CDR2 SASEGT.

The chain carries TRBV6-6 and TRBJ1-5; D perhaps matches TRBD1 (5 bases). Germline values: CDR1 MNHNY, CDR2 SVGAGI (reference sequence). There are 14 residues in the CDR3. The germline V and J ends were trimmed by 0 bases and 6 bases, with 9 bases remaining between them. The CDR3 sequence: CASSYSTGSQPQHF. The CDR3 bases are TGTGCCAGCAGTTACTCCACAGGTAGTCAGCCCCAGCATTTT.

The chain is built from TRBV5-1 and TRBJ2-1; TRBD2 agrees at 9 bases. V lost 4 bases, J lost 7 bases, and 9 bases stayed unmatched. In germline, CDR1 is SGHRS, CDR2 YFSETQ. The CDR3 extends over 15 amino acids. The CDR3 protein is CASSPRMAGGNEQFF. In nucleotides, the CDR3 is TGCGCCAGCAGCCCCCGCATGGCGGGGGGGAATGAGCAGTTCTTC.